This T cell receptor (beta chain) stems from a study of graft-versus-host responses after intestinal transplantation. Study overall: Transplantation in recipients was multivisceral, liver-intestinal, or isolated intestinal. Study results and caveats: Circulating GvH clone levels at their peak were associated with HvG declines (early post-transplant). Allografts of patients with graft-donor T cell macrochimerism showed high graft-versus-host to host-versus-graft clone ratios.

Regarding this clone: No antigen is known for it.

V lost 1 base to trimming and J lost 7 bases, with 14 bases between them. The germline V gene encodes CDR1 SGHVS and CDR2 FNYEAQ. This CDR3 has 15 residues. Libraries were prepared by immunoSEQ multiplex PCR; TCRdb keeps only in-frame clonotypes and omits some of them. The sample yields several thousand clones, about 95% seen once. The V gene is TRBV7-6, the J gene TRBJ2-1; D call uncertain. This TCR came from a human patient who received an intestinal transplant, so some T cells may come from the graft donor. This specimen was PBMCs, taken 11 days after intestinal transplantation. CDR3 DNA sequence: TGTGCCAGCAGCTTAGAGGGTGGCGCGGCGAATGAGCAGTTCTTC. Translated: CASSLEGGAANEQFF.